This T cell receptor (beta chain) derives from a study of shared clonotypes between healthy human individuals. CD45RO negativity and positive selection for CCR7 defined naive CD8 cells, a population that excluded terminally differentiated effector memory CD45RA+ cells. Clones were sequenced by immunoSEQ multiplex PCR, and TCRdb holds only the in-frame ones, with some missing. The sample comprises about 2,100,000 clones, 85% to 95% of which are singletons, and more than 1.5% rests with the top ten. Trimming left V 4 bases short and J 2 bases short, with 6 bases between. The CDR3 consists of 12 residues. The germline V gene has CDR1 SNHLY and CDR2 FYNNEI.

Sequenced: naive CD8+ T cells from PBMCs. The chain links TRBV2 to TRBJ2-7; D might be TRBD1 or TRBD2, each matching 5 bases. The receptor was isolated from a man aged 18 to 35 in good health. Some clones in this sample may be carry-over from other donors' samples. CDR3 sequence: CASSGDAYEQYF. Here the CDR3 DNA reads TGTGCCAGCAGTGGGGACGCCTACGAGCAGTACTTC.